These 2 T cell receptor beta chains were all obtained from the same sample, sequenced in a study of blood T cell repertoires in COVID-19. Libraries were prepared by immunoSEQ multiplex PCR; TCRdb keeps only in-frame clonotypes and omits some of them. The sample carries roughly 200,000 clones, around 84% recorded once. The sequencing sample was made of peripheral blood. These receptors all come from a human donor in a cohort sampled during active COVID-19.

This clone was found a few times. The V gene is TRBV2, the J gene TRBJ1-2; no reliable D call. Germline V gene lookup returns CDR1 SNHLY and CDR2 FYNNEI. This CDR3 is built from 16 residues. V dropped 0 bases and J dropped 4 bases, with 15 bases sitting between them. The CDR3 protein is CASSEAGGERGYGYTF. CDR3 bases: TGTGCCAGCAGTGAAGCAGGAGGAGAACGTGGCTATGGCTACACCTTC.

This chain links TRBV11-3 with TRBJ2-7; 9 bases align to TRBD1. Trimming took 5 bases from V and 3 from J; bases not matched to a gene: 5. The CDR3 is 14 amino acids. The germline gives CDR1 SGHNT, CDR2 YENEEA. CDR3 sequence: CASSKDRGDYEQYF. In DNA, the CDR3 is TGTGCCAGCAGCAAGGACAGGGGAGACTACGAGCAGTACTTC.